This paragraph covers one T cell receptor beta chain sequence. Using immunoSEQ multiplex PCR, the repertoire was profiled, and TCRdb retains in-frame clones only, with some absent. This table has over 250,000 clones, about 90% appearing once. Study members were between about 18 and 90 years old and lived in around 24 US regions. Symptom resolution, clearance, or two negative PCRs marked donors in Cohort 3 as recovered. V trimming: 1 base; J trimming: 4 bases; junction bases outside the gene matches: 2. The CDR3 is 16 residues long. Germline V gene sequence: CDR1 SGHNT, CDR2 YYREEE (reference sequence). This sample is drawn from a study of blood T cell repertoires in COVID-19.

The origin of this receptor is a woman in her 30s who had recovered from COVID-19. V usage is TRBV5-4 and J usage is TRBJ2-2; 12 nucleotides align to TRBD2. Specimen: PBMCs or T cells enriched from blood (not recorded which). The CDR3 DNA follows: TGTGCCAGCAGCTTGCCACTAGCGGGGGGCACCGGGGAGCTGTTTTTT. Translation: CASSLPLAGGTGELFF.